This TCR beta chain appears in the sequencing data of a study of blood T cell repertoires in COVID-19. For the study at large: Acute and convalescent COVID-19 specimens originated in the United States, Italy and Spain. The analysed material was cDNA or gDNA that came from T cells, B-cell-depleted T cells, or PBMCs.

Study processing details: Scientists estimated how many nucleated cells there were by amplifying reference gene primers. The table came from immunoSEQ multiplex PCR; TCRdb's copy has only in-frame clones and leaves some out. Clone size and the V and J calls come from that table; the DNA yielded D and trimming. The sample yields around 100,000 clones, around four fifths seen once. Germline trimming cut 3 bases from V and 2 bases from J; bases unmatched to any gene: 9. This CDR3 contains 17 residues. The V gene's germline CDR1 is SGHVS and CDR2 FNYEAQ. The chain carries TRBV7-6 and TRBJ2-2; 7 bases agree with TRBD2. Sequencing used peripheral blood. This TCR was sampled from a woman between 65 and 79 years old with acute or convalescent COVID-19. The CDR3 region is CASSFSELAINTGELFF. For the CDR3, the DNA is TGTGCCAGCAGCTTTTCCGAACTAGCGATAAACACCGGGGAGCTGTTTTTT.